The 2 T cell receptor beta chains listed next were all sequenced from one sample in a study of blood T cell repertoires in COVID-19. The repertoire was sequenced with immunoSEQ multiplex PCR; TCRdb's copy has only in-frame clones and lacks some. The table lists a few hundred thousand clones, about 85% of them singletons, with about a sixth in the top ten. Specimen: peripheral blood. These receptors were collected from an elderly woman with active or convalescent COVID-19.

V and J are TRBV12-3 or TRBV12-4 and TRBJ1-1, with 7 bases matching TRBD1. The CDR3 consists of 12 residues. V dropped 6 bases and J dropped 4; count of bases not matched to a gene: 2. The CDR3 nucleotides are TGTGCCAGCAGAGGGGGCCGCACTGAAGCTTTCTTT. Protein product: CASRGGRTEAFF.

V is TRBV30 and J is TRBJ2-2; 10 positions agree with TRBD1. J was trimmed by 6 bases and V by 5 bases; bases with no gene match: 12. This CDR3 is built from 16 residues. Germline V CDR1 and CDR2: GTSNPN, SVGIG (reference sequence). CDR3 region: CAWHPSGTGVAGELFF. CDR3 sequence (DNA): TGTGCCTGGCACCCCTCGGGGACAGGGGTCGCCGGGGAGCTGTTTTTT.